The next 19 T cell receptor beta chains were all read from a single sample in a study of blood T cell repertoires in COVID-19. Method: immunoSEQ multiplex PCR; TCRdb's copy keeps in-frame clones and lacks some. The sample lists over 200,000 clones, approximately 82% occurring once. Sequenced input: PBMCs or T cells enriched from blood (not recorded which). These receptors all stem from a man aged 40-50 years who had recovered from COVID-19.

The gene calls are TRBV11-2 and TRBJ1-5; unclear D gene. This CDR3 is 14 amino acids long. Germline V gene sequence: CDR1 SGHAT, CDR2 FQNNGV. V was pared by 1 base and J by 4 bases, with 8 bases between. The CDR3 sequence: CASSLGSVNQPQHF. The CDR3, as DNA: TGTGCCAGCAGCTTAGGGTCAGTTAATCAGCCCCAGCATTTT.

The chain employs TRBV7-3 and TRBJ1-3, with D tentatively TRBD1 (5 bases). Trimming removed 3 bases at V and 4 bases at J, with 13 bases between. The CDR3 runs 15 residues. Germline-derived CDR1 and CDR2 are SGHTA and FQGTGA. Here the CDR3 reads CASSLVGGAGNTIYF. The DNA of the CDR3 is TGTGCCAGCAGCTTGGTTGGAGGGGCCGGAAACACCATATATTTT.

The rearrangement uses TRBV5-6 and TRBJ1-2, with a tentative D call TRBD1 (5 bases). The V and J ends lost 1 base and 5 bases respectively, with 12 bases between them. The CDR3 loop spans 14 amino acids. The germline CDR1 and CDR2 sequences are SGHDT and YYEEEE. CDR3 protein: CASSLSRRVYGYTF. CDR3 coding DNA: TGTGCCAGCAGCTTGTCCCGCAGGGTATATGGCTACACCTTC. Complete variable domain (other parts from reference TRBV5-6 and TRBJ1-2): DAGVTQSPTHLIKTRGQQVTLRCSPKSGHDTVSWYQQALGQGPQFIFQYYEEEERQRGNFPDRFSGHQFPNYSSELNVNALLLGDSALYLCASSLSRRVYGYTFGSGTRLTVV.

In DNA form, the CDR3 reads TGTGCCAGCCTCATGGGGGGGACCGGGGCCAACGTCCTGACTTTC. The encoded protein is CASLMGGTGANVLTF. The genes are TRBV28 and TRBJ2-6, with TRBD2 matching over 7 bases. This CDR3 region has 15 residues. V dropped 8 bases and J dropped 4; count of bases not matched to a gene: 8. Germline CDR1 is MDHEN and CDR2 is SYDVKM.

This clone was seen only once. V usage is TRBV19 and J usage is TRBJ1-6; D might be TRBD1 (5 bases). From germline, CDR1 is LNHDA and CDR2 SQIVND (reference sequence). The CDR3 consists of 15 residues. V was trimmed by 3 bases and J by 5 bases, leaving 11 bases between them. CDR3 nucleotides: TGTGCCAGTAGTATGCAGGGAGGGGATAATTCACCCCTCCACTTT. Residues: CASSMQGGDNSPLHF.

The chain uses TRBV9 and TRBJ2-3; D possibly corresponds to TRBD2 (5 bases). CDR3 size: 15 residues. The V end lost 0 bases, the J end lost 2 bases, and 10 bases lay between the germline ends. Germline V gives CDR1 SGDLS, CDR2 YYNGEE. CDR3 DNA: TGTGCCAGCAGCGTAGAGGCGGGCATCACAGATACGCAGTATTTT. Protein: CASSVEAGITDTQYF.

The sample holds one count of this clone. The chain carries TRBV19 and TRBJ2-7, with TRBD2 as a possible D gene (5 bases). Germline values: CDR1 LNHDA, CDR2 SQIVND (reference sequence). Trimming stripped 6 bases from V and 2 bases from J, with 17 bases between. CDR3 length: 15 residues. The CDR3 here is CASSRTSWGTYEQYF. The CDR3 DNA sequence: TGTGCCAGTAGCCGTACTAGTTGGGGTACCTACGAGCAGTACTTC.

This CDR3 reads CASRPDRVDSPLHF. In nucleotides, the CDR3 is TGCGCCAGCAGACCGGACAGGGTCGACTCACCCCTCCACTTT. The chain couples TRBV5-1 to TRBJ1-6, with 8 bases lining up with TRBD1. This CDR3 has 14 amino acids. J lost 10 bases, V lost 5 bases, and 8 bases had no gene match. Germline CDR1 SGHRS, CDR2 YFSETQ. The whole variable domain, filled in from reference TRBV5-1 and TRBJ1-6, reads KAGVTQTPRYLIKTRGQQVTLSCSPISGHRSVSWYQQTPGQGLQFLFEYFSETQRNKGNFPGRFSGRQFSNSRSEMNVSTLELGDSALYLCASRPDRVDSPLHFGNGTRLTVT.

With respect to this clone: No DNA is shown, since the ends of the CDR3 on it are uncertain; the CDR3 is the one TCRdb lists. J is TRBJ1-4 and V is TRBV28; the table calls TRBD1, which could not be checked here. The CDR3 sequence runs 15 residues, both termini included. Germline assignment: CDR1 MDHEN and CDR2 SYDVKM. This chain's CDR3 is CASSFVGQGSGRVFF.

A note on this clone: Other DNA sequences in this specimen translate into the identical CDR3. The V and J genes are TRBV5-8 and TRBJ1-3; D is undetermined. Trimming removed 2 bases from V and 3 bases from J, with 6 bases in between. The CDR3 runs 13 residues. Germline V CDR1 and CDR2: SGHTS, YDEGEE. The CDR3 here is CASSFRGGNTIYF. The CDR3 DNA reads as TGTGCCAGCAGCTTTCGGGGTGGAAACACCATATATTTT.

The V call is TRBV7-8, the J call TRBJ2-7; D gene uncertain. The V end was cut by 5 bases, the J end by 4 bases, with 9 bases between. In germline, CDR1 is SGHVS, CDR2 FQNEAQ. CDR3 size: 12 residues. CDR3 loop: CASSPIQYEQYF. CDR3 DNA: TGTGCCAGCAGCCCCATCCAATACGAGCAGTACTTC.

This sequence joins TRBV6-5 and TRBJ2-1; TRBD1 aligns across 9 bases. Germline loops: CDR1 MNHEY, CDR2 SVGAGI. This CDR3 has 15 amino acids. V gave up 8 bases and J gave up 1 base; unmatched junction bases: 6. CDR3 sequence reads: CASSRDRVSYNEQFF. The CDR3 region has the DNA TGTGCCAGCTCCCGGGACAGGGTTTCCTACAATGAGCAGTTCTTC.

The rearrangement links TRBV23-1 to TRBJ1-1, with unresolved D. TRBV23-1 is known as an ORF, though its function is uncertain. This CDR3 has 17 amino acids. Between the trimmed V and J ends, which lost 6 bases and 0 bases, there was a span of 20 bases. CDR3 region: CASSHRGLGRMNTEAFF. The CDR3 nucleotides are TGCGCCAGCAGCCACCGGGGTTTGGGGAGGATGAACACTGAAGCTTTCTTT.

This chain links TRBV18 with TRBJ1-1; D ambiguous. Germline V gives CDR1 KGHSH, CDR2 LQKENI. V lost 6 bases and J 4 bases, leaving 12 bases between the germline ends. The CDR3 has 13 amino acids. CDR3 sequence (DNA): TGTGCCAGCTCTTCCGACTTGGGCACTGAAGCTTTCTTT. Translated, it gives CASSSDLGTEAFF.

The chain recombines TRBV11-2 with TRBJ2-7; possibly TRBD1 for D (6 bases). Trimming left V 6 bases short and J 4 bases short, with 13 bases between. The CDR3 has 13 amino acids. Germline V gene data show CDR1 as SGHAT and CDR2 as FQNNGV. CDR3 loop: CASSPGVGYEQYF. CDR3 nucleotides: TGTGCCAGCAGTCCAGGGGTCGGGTACGAGCAGTACTTC.

The J gene is TRBJ2-7, the V gene TRBV6-2 or TRBV6-3; TRBD1 is a possible D gene (5 bases). In germline, CDR1 is MNHEY, CDR2 SVGEGT. V gave up 2 bases and J gave up 5 bases, with 13 bases separating them. The length of the CDR3 is 14 residues. In DNA, the CDR3 is TGTGCCAGCAGTTACGGTCAGGGCCCTAACGAGCAGTACTTC. Its translation is CASSYGQGPNEQYF.

The chain combines TRBV11-3 with TRBJ2-1, with D perhaps matching TRBD1 (5 bases). CDR3 length: 16 residues. Trimming shortened V by 5 bases and J by 2 bases, and 16 bases separated the two germline ends. Germline lookup yields CDR1 SGHNT and CDR2 YENEEA. CDR3 protein: CASSGSFRAPYNEQFF. In DNA, the CDR3 is TGTGCCAGCAGCGGCTCCTTCAGGGCCCCCTACAATGAGCAGTTCTTC.

The chain has TRBV6-6 and TRBJ2-7; 10 bases fit TRBD2. The CDR3 loop spans 15 amino acids. The germline V gene encodes CDR1 MNHNY and CDR2 SVGAGI (reference sequence). J gave up 6 bases and V 2 bases, and 7 bases lay outside the gene matches. CDR3 region: CASSYPSGGASEQYF. CDR3 sequence (DNA): TGTGCCAGCAGTTACCCGAGCGGGGGGGCGTCCGAGCAGTACTTC.

The count of this clone is one. The rearrangement joins TRBV5-1 to TRBJ2-7; TRBD1 matches at 8 bases. With V trimmed by 4 bases and J by 3 bases, 9 bases remained unmatched. Looked up from germline, CDR1 is SGHRS and CDR2 is YFSETQ. The CDR3 length is 15 residues. CDR3: CASSPGQGSFYEQYF. CDR3 DNA: TGCGCCAGCAGCCCCGGACAGGGAAGTTTCTACGAGCAGTACTTC. The full variable domain, rest sourced from reference TRBV5-1 and TRBJ2-7, is KAGVTQTPRYLIKTRGQQVTLSCSPISGHRSVSWYQQTPGQGLQFLFEYFSETQRNKGNFPGRFSGRQFSNSRSEMNVSTLELGDSALYLCASSPGQGSFYEQYFGPGTRLTVT.